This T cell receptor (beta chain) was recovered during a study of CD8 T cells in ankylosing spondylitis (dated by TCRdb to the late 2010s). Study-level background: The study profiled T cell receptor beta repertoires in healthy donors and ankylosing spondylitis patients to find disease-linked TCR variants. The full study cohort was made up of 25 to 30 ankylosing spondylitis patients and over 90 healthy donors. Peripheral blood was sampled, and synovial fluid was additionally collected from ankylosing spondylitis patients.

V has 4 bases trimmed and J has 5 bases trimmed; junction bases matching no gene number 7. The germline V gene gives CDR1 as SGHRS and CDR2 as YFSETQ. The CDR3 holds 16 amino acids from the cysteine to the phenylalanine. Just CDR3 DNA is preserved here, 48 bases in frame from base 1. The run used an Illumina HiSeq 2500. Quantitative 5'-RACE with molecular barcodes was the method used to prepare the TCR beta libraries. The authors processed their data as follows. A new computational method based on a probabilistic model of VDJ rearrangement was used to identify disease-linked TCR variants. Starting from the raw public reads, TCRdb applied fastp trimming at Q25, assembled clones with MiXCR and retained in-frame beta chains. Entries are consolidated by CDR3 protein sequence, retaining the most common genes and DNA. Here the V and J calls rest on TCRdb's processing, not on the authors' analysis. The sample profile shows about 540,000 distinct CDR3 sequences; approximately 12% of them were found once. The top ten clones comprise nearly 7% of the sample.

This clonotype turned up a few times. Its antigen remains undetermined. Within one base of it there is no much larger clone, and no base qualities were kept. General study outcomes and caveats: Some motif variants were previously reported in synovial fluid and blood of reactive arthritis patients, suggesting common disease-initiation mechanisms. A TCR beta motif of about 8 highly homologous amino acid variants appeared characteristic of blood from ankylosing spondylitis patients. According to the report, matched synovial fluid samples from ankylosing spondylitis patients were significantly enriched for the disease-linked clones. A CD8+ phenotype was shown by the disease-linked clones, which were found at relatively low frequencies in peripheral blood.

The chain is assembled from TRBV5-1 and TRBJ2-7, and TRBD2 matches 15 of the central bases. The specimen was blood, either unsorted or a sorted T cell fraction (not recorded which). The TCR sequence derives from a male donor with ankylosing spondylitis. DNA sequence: TGCGCCAGCAGCCCCCGGACTAGCGGGAGGGCGGACGAGCAGTACTTC. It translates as CASSPRTSGRADEQYF.